This T cell receptor beta chain was sequenced in a study of blood T cells in healthy people across ages. Germline V gene data show CDR1 as MNHEY and CDR2 as SVGAGI. The CDR3 spans 15 residues. A sample-barcoded 5' primer and a J-beta primer mix were used in a second PCR of roughly 6 to 11 cycles. All samples yielded 3 million or more CDR3-containing paired-end reads. TCRdb reanalysed the 5' RACE reads using MiXCR and keeps one entry per CDR3 protein. The profile shows 700,000 or so distinct CDR3 sequences, 20% to 25% of them singletons. Sequencing was performed on blood. V and J are TRBV6-5 and TRBJ2-5; 7 bases match TRBD2. Matching the DNA end better, TRBJ2-1 makes the J call doubtful. The receptor was isolated from a man aged 65-85 years in good health. CDR3 amino acids: CASNKGSSGNNEQFF. DNA of the CDR3: TGTGCCAGCAATAAAGGGTCTAGCGGTAACAATGAGCAGTTCTTC.